This T cell receptor (beta chain) was sequenced during a study of blood T cell repertoires in COVID-19. At the level of the study: The United States, Italy and Spain were the sources of the acute and convalescent COVID-19 samples. PBMCs, B-cell-depleted T cells, or T cells provided the cDNA or gDNA that made up the material.

Generated by immunoSEQ multiplex PCR, the TCRdb table keeps only in-frame clones and is missing some. The sample comprises about 190,000 clones, around 90% of which are singletons, and about 0.66% rests with the top ten. This clone was seen a single time. The CDR3 length is 14 residues. The germline V gene has CDR1 ENHRY and CDR2 SYGVKD. Deletions cut 5 bases from V and 0 bases from J, with 8 bases between. The sample was peripheral blood. The chain joins TRBV10-3 to TRBJ1-5; TRBD1 is a possible D gene (5 bases). The receptor was isolated from a man in his fifties with acute or convalescent COVID-19. The DNA of the CDR3 is TGTGCCATCAGTTACGACAGTAGCAATCAGCCCCAGCATTTT. It specifies CAISYDSSNQPQHF.